The 23 T cell receptor beta chains reported below all come from one sample, sequenced in a study of PD-1 blockade in classical Hodgkin lymphoma. As to time point: cycle 4 day 1 (C4D1), after 6 weeks of nivolumab. Every one of the patients relapsed after autologous stem cell transplantation (brentuximab vedotin exposure was variable). TCRdb keeps only in-frame clones here, not all; method: immunoSEQ multiplex PCR. The sample records roughly 100,000 clones, approximately 89% being singletons. Sequenced material: peripheral blood mononuclear cells (PBMCs), taken before the fourth cycle of nivolumab. Source of these receptors: a human donor with classical Hodgkin lymphoma.

V is TRBV7-8 and J is TRBJ2-1; 10 bases are shared with TRBD2. V was clipped by 1 base and J by 2 bases; unmatched bases: 5. The CDR3 is made up of 17 amino acids. Germline-derived CDR1 and CDR2 are SGHVS and FQNEAQ. DNA of the CDR3: TGTGCCAGCAGCTTAGTACGGCTAGCGGGAGCCTACAATGAGCAGTTCTTC. Protein: CASSLVRLAGAYNEQFF.

The V call is TRBV19, the J call TRBJ2-1, with TRBD2 matching 9 bases. From germline, CDR1 is LNHDA and CDR2 SQIVND (reference sequence). The CDR3 has 14 residues. Trimming cost V 3 bases and J 8 bases; bases outside gene matches: 5. The CDR3 DNA sequence: TGTGCCAGTAGTATTAGCGGGAGCGCTGATGAGCAGTTCTTC. Amino acid sequence: CASSISGSADEQFF.

The chain carries TRBV28 and TRBJ1-2, with no clear D. The CDR3 length is 13 residues. Per the germline V gene, CDR1 is MDHEN and CDR2 is SYDVKM. The germline V and J ends were trimmed by 6 bases and 2 bases, with 10 bases remaining between them. CDR3 DNA: TGTGCCAGCAGCACCGACATGAACTATGGCTACACCTTC. Translating gives CASSTDMNYGYTF.

The chain combines TRBV6-5 with TRBJ1-5; TRBD1 aligns across 9 bases. CDR1 is MNHEY and CDR2 is SVGAGI in the germline V gene. The CDR3 contains 14 residues. The trim removed 5 bases at V and 5 bases at J, leaving 4 bases unmatched. Here the CDR3 reads CASSPGDRDQPQHF. The CDR3 DNA reads as TGTGCCAGCAGTCCCGGGGACAGGGATCAGCCCCAGCATTTT.

The rearrangement links TRBV5-6 to TRBJ2-3, with TRBD1 matching 9 bases. The CDR3 sequence is 17 residues long. Germline V CDR1 and CDR2: SGHDT, YYEEEE. The V segment lost 3 bases and the J segment 4 bases; nucleotides outside the gene matches: 12. The chain's CDR3 is CASSSRQGEWVPDTQYF. CDR3 in DNA: TGTGCCAGCAGCTCTAGACAGGGGGAATGGGTGCCAGATACGCAGTATTTT.

The chain carries TRBV7-2 and TRBJ1-5; weak D call: TRBD1 (6 bases). Trimming cost V 5 bases and J 1 base, with 15 bases left between them. The CDR3 spans 16 residues. Germline values: CDR1 SGHTA, CDR2 FQGNSA. The CDR3 region is CASSVMGGLSNQPQHF. The CDR3 DNA reads as TGTGCCAGCAGCGTCATGGGGGGCTTGAGCAATCAGCCCCAGCATTTT.

The rearrangement uses TRBV5-6 and TRBJ2-3; 11 nucleotides line up with TRBD2. This CDR3 region has 19 residues. The germline V gene has CDR1 SGHDT and CDR2 YYEEEE. V lost 2 bases and J lost 0; bases outside the gene matches: 11. The CDR3 reads CASSLGLPGLAASTDTQYF. The CDR3 DNA reads TGTGCCAGCAGCTTAGGTCTACCGGGACTAGCGGCCAGCACAGATACGCAGTATTTT.

The chain couples TRBV7-2 to TRBJ2-1, with D possibly being TRBD2 (6 bases). This CDR3 comprises 16 residues. Germline V gene data show CDR1 as SGHTA and CDR2 as FQGNSA. The V end lost 1 base, the J end lost 4 bases, and 14 bases lay between the germline ends. CDR3 sequence: CASSLGGLLPYNEQFF. The CDR3 DNA is TGTGCCAGCAGCTTAGGGGGACTCCTGCCTTACAATGAGCAGTTCTTC.

The chain employs TRBV9 and TRBJ1-3, with no clear D. This CDR3 region has 14 residues. The V end was cut by 1 base, the J end by 0 bases, with 5 bases between. Germline V gene sequence: CDR1 SGDLS, CDR2 YYNGEE. CDR3 bases: TGTGCCAGCAGCGTAAGGGACTCTGGAAACACCATATATTTT. It translates to CASSVRDSGNTIYF.

The chain uses TRBV10-3 and TRBJ2-1, with D perhaps being TRBD1 or TRBD2 (5 bases each). This CDR3 spans 13 amino acids. Per germline, CDR1 ENHRY and CDR2 SYGVKD. Trimming removed 11 bases at V and 3 bases at J, with 14 bases between. CDR3 DNA: TGTGCCCATAGGGACGGGTACTACAATGAGCAGTTCTTC. Encoded protein: CAHRDGYYNEQFF.

The rearrangement links TRBV27 to TRBJ2-3, with a tentative D call TRBD2 (5 bases). The CDR3 length is 15 residues. V lost 3 bases, J lost 0 bases, and 10 bases lay in between. Germline V gene data show CDR1 as MNHEY and CDR2 as SMNVEV (reference sequence). The CDR3 DNA sequence: TGTGCCAGCAGTTTCCAGCGGTTTAGCACAGATACGCAGTATTTT. Protein product: CASSFQRFSTDTQYF.

This clone appeared once. This chain connects TRBV20-1 to TRBJ2-3; D is uncertain. Germline V gene data show CDR1 as DFQATT and CDR2 as SNEGSKA (reference sequence). CDR3 length: 11 residues. The V end lost 0 bases, the J end lost 5 bases, and 3 bases lay between the germline ends. CDR3 in amino acids: CSAREIDTQYF. The CDR3 DNA is TGCAGTGCTAGAGAGATAGATACGCAGTATTTT.

This sequence joins TRBV11-2 and TRBJ2-1; 7 bases are a match to TRBD2. V lost 5 bases to trimming and J lost 0 bases; unmatched junction nucleotides: 4. The CDR3 is 15 residues long. Germline V gene lookup returns CDR1 SGHAT and CDR2 FQNNGV. CDR3 loop: CASSTLAGSYNEQFF. CDR3 nucleotide sequence: TGTGCCAGCAGCACCTTAGCGGGCTCCTACAATGAGCAGTTCTTC.

The chain couples TRBV25-1 to TRBJ1-2, with TRBD1 as a possible D gene (6 bases). CDR1 is MGHDK, CDR2 SYGVNS, per germline. CDR3 length: 16 amino acids. Trimming stripped 3 bases from V and 8 bases from J, with 22 bases between. The chain's CDR3 is CASSDGTPRWTIGYTF. CDR3 coding DNA: TGTGCCAGCAGTGACGGGACACCCCGATGGACTATCGGCTACACCTTC.

The chain links TRBV5-1 to TRBJ2-1; TRBD2 aligns across 9 bases. Germline lookup yields CDR1 SGHRS and CDR2 YFSETQ. J lost 6 bases, V lost 1 base, and 8 bases had no gene match. The CDR3 is 16 residues long. The CDR3 DNA reads TGCGCCAGCAGCTTGTCCCCAGCGGGAGGCCCCAATGAGCAGTTCTTC. Translated, it gives CASSLSPAGGPNEQFF.

This chain joins TRBV6-5 and TRBJ1-5; D not certain. Germline CDR1 is MNHEY and CDR2 is SVGAGI. V lost 0 bases to trimming and J lost 0 bases, with 9 bases between them. The CDR3 spans 16 residues. In DNA, the CDR3 is TGTGCCAGCAGTTACTCGGCGTCGAGTAGCAATCAGCCCCAGCATTTT. It is translated as CASSYSASSSNQPQHF.

This clone was seen a few times. This chain links TRBV6-5 with TRBJ2-7, with 7 bases identical to TRBD2. Germline V CDR1 and CDR2: MNHEY, SVGAGI. The CDR3 loop spans 14 amino acids. V lost 5 bases, J lost 2 bases, and 6 bases stayed unmatched. CDR3 sequence: CASSLGTTTYEQYF. CDR3 in DNA: TGTGCCAGCAGTCTTGGGACTACCACCTACGAGCAGTACTTC.

This chain connects TRBV2 to TRBJ1-4; maybe TRBD1 (6 bases). With 3 bases removed from V and 2 bases from J, the gap between germline ends came to 22 bases. The CDR3 length is 19 residues. CDR1 SNHLY and CDR2 FYNNEI come from the germline V gene. CDR3 amino acids: CASSDPRSGGGGTNEKLFF. The CDR3 DNA reads TGTGCCAGCAGTGACCCCCGGTCCGGGGGCGGAGGGACTAATGAAAAACTGTTTTTT.

This chain links TRBV4-1 with TRBJ1-2; D is uncertain. V was clipped by 0 bases and J by 4 bases, with 18 bases between them. This CDR3 contains 17 residues. Germline V lookup: CDR1 MGHRA, CDR2 YSYEKL. The CDR3 DNA is TGCGCCAGCAGCCAAGAGACGGCACCGCACCCTCTCTATGGCTACACCTTC. This gives the protein CASSQETAPHPLYGYTF.

The rearrangement links TRBV5-1 to TRBJ2-7; TRBD2 matches 10 bases. This CDR3 contains 15 residues. The V gene end was trimmed by 0 bases and the J gene end by 3 bases; junction bases not matched to a gene: 3. CDR1 and CDR2 (germline): SGHRS, YFSETQ. The CDR3 nucleotides are TGCGCCAGCAGCTTGGCTAGCGGGAGTGTCTACGAGCAGTACTTC. This encodes CASSLASGSVYEQYF.

In its sample, this clone was seen once. The rearrangement links TRBV6-6 to TRBJ1-1, with D perhaps TRBD1 (6 bases). Trimming took off 8 bases at V and 2 bases at J, with 12 bases between the two ends. The germline gives CDR1 MNHNY, CDR2 SVGAGI (reference sequence). CDR3 length: 13 residues. The CDR3 sequence is CASAEGQNTEAFF. DNA for the CDR3: TGTGCCAGCGCTGAGGGACAAAACACTGAAGCTTTCTTT.

The V call is TRBV2, the J call TRBJ1-5; TRBD1 might be the D (5 bases). Per the germline V gene, CDR1 is SNHLY and CDR2 is FYNNEI. The CDR3 is 14 residues long. V lost 5 bases and J 1 base, leaving 9 bases between the germline ends. In DNA, the CDR3 is TGTGCCAGCAGTCCTGAGGGGAGCAATCAGCCCCAGCATTTT. Translation gives CASSPEGSNQPQHF.

This clone was counted a single time. V is TRBV4-1 and J is TRBJ1-5; 11 positions match TRBD1. CDR1 is MGHRA, CDR2 YSYEKL, per germline. J gave up 7 bases and V 5 bases, and 7 bases lay outside the gene matches. CDR3 size: 15 residues. In DNA, the CDR3 is TGCGCCAGCAGCGGCGGGACAGGGGGTAACCAGCCCCAGCATTTT. Residues: CASSGGTGGNQPQHF.